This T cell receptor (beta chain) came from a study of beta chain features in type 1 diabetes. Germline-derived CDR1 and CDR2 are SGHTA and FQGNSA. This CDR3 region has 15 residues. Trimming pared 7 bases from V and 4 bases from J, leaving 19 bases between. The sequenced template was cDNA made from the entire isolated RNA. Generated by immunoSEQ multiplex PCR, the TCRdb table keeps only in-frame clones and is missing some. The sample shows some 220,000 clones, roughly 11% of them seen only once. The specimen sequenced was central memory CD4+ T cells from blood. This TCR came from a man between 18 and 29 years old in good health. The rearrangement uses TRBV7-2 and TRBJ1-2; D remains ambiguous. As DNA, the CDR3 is TGTGCCAGCACCCAATCCACTTGGCAGAGCTATGGCTACACCTTC. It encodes CASTQSTWQSYGYTF.